Sequencing of this T cell receptor (beta chain) was carried out in a study of T cell responses to AZD1222 COVID-19 vaccine. Some clones are missing from TCRdb's copy, which holds only in-frame ones; the method was immunoSEQ multiplex PCR. The sample lists around 84,000 clones, 70% to 90% occurring once. Of note for this clone: Its antigen is still unknown.

Study-wide points: The repertoires were collected only after the peak T cell response.

With 2 bases removed from V and 7 bases from J, the gap between germline ends came to 11 bases. This CDR3 spans 13 amino acids. The clonotype was recovered from an adult in good health. The chain combines TRBV12-3 or TRBV12-4 with TRBJ1-2; possible D gene TRBD1, 6 bases. Here the sequenced sample was peripheral blood, taken on day 0 of AZD1222 vaccination. CDR3 region: CASSLWGAPGYTF. The CDR3 nucleotides read TGTGCCAGCAGTTTATGGGGGGCGCCTGGCTACACCTTC.